This T cell receptor (beta chain) stems from a study of blood T cell repertoires in COVID-19. CDR1 and CDR2 from the germline V gene are SNHLY and FYNNEI. CDR3 length: 13 amino acids. V gave up 6 bases and J gave up 4 bases; unmatched junction bases: 5. The assay was immunoSEQ multiplex PCR, and TCRdb's table has in-frame clones only and misses some. The top ten hold around 4% of the sample, which has 8,500 to 10,000 clones, about 90% seen once. Sequencing was performed on peripheral blood. The sequence was collected from a woman aged 45-65 years with active COVID-19. The rearrangement joins TRBV2 to TRBJ1-2; 7 bases map to TRBD1. CDR3 DNA sequence: TGTGCCAGCAGGGCGACAGGGACCTATGGCTACACCTTC. This codes for CASRATGTYGYTF.